These 26 T cell receptor beta chains were sequenced from one sample in a study of cytomegalovirus exposure and HLA in healthy donors. The PCR made use of 60 Vbeta and 13 Jbeta primers. TCRdb's table, derived via immunoSEQ multiplex PCR, lists solely in-frame clones and lacks some. The sample holds about 140,000 clones, over 70% seen once. The sequencing sample was made of PBMCs. All receptors come from a male donor in good health and CMV-seronegative.

This clone has just a few counts. This chain joins TRBV6-4 and TRBJ1-4; D is perhaps TRBD1 (6 bases). Germline V gives CDR1 MRHNA, CDR2 SNTAGT. The V and J ends lost 3 bases and 8 bases respectively, with 16 bases between them. The CDR3 totals 15 residues. CDR3 coding DNA: TGTGCCAGCAGTGAGGCGGGGGGCGAAGGCGAAAAACTGTTTTTT. Residues: CASSEAGGEGEKLFF.

This clone appeared once. This rearrangement joins TRBV28 to TRBJ1-5, with TRBD1 as a possible D gene (5 bases). Trimming took 5 bases from V and 3 from J, leaving 20 bases between them. Germline CDR1 reads MDHEN; CDR2 reads SYDVKM. The CDR3 has 17 amino acids. The CDR3 DNA sequence: TGTGCCAGCAGTAGAAGGGCAGGGCCCACCCCCAATCAGCCCCAGCATTTT. As protein: CASSRRAGPTPNQPQHF.

V is TRBV25-1 and J is TRBJ2-7; TRBD2 might be the D (5 bases). The V end lost 2 bases, the J end lost 4 bases, and 9 bases lay between the germline ends. CDR1 is MGHDK, CDR2 SYGVNS, per germline. This CDR3 has 13 amino acids. The DNA of the CDR3 is TGTGCCAGCAGTGAACCGCGGGTGTACGAGCAGTACTTC. It yields the protein CASSEPRVYEQYF.

Regarding this clone: The identical CDR3 is also encoded by other nucleotide sequences in the sample. The rearrangement links TRBV28 to TRBJ2-2, with 7 positions matching TRBD2. J was trimmed by 5 bases and V by 7 bases; bases with no gene match: 4. The CDR3 is 13 amino acids. CDR1 and CDR2 from the germline V gene are MDHEN and SYDVKM. This CDR3 reads CASKQGGTGELFF. CDR3 nucleotide sequence: TGTGCCAGCAAGCAGGGAGGGACCGGGGAGCTGTTTTTT.

V and J are TRBV15 and TRBJ2-7, with D uncertain. Trimming took off 2 bases at V and 2 bases at J, with 7 bases between the two ends. CDR3 size: 13 residues. CDR1 and CDR2 (germline): LNHNV, YYDKDF (reference sequence). This CDR3 is CATSRPQAYEQYF. The DNA of the CDR3 is TGTGCCACCAGCAGACCTCAGGCCTACGAGCAGTACTTC.

The CDR3 spells CASTPSLRGVGQQYF. The CDR3 DNA sequence: TGTGCCAGCACCCCTTCTCTTCGGGGGGTCGGGCAGCAGTACTTC. The chain recombines TRBV7-6 with TRBJ2-7; 7 bases match TRBD2. The CDR3 is 15 amino acids. The trim removed 7 bases at V and 8 bases at J, leaving 17 bases unmatched. Germline CDR1 SGHVS, CDR2 FNYEAQ.

The J gene is TRBJ2-7, the V gene TRBV4-3; TRBD2 aligns across 10 bases. V lost 1 base, J lost 6 bases, and 3 bases stayed unmatched. The CDR3 totals 14 residues. Germline V lookup: CDR1 LGHNA, CDR2 YSLEER. The CDR3 region is CASSQAAGGTEQYF. The CDR3, as DNA: TGCGCCAGCAGCCAAGCAGCGGGAGGGACCGAGCAGTACTTC.

The chain uses TRBV5-1 and TRBJ1-1, with no clear D. Germline V gene lookup returns CDR1 SGHRS and CDR2 YFSETQ. The CDR3 runs 13 residues. V dropped 1 base and J dropped 5 bases, with 9 bases sitting between them. CDR3 in amino acids: CASSLPTSTEAFF. CDR3 DNA: TGCGCCAGCAGCTTGCCTACTTCGACTGAAGCTTTCTTT.

The gene calls are TRBV28 and TRBJ1-5, with D possibly TRBD1 on 5 matching bases. V shed 4 bases and J shed 6 bases, with 31 bases lying between them. This CDR3 spans 20 amino acids. CDR1 is MDHEN and CDR2 is SYDVKM in the germline V gene. The CDR3 region is CASSSPPEVRVGYRGQPQHF. CDR3 coding DNA: TGTGCCAGCAGTTCTCCCCCAGAAGTCAGGGTGGGATATCGAGGTCAGCCCCAGCATTTT.

This clone was counted only a few times. The chain links TRBV7-2 to TRBJ2-5, with 7 positions matching TRBD2. The end of the DNA is better explained by TRBJ2-7, so the J call may be wrong. This CDR3 region has 15 residues. Germline CDR1 and CDR2: SGHTA and FQGNSA. The CDR3 spells CASSLPGDYSYEQYF. The CDR3 nucleotides read TGTGCCAGCAGCTTACCCGGGGACTACTCCTACGAGCAGTACTTC.

The chain carries TRBV7-2 and TRBJ1-3; no firm D call. This CDR3 comprises 17 residues. CDR1 and CDR2 (germline): SGHTA, FQGNSA. The ends were cut back, 0 bases at V and 4 bases at J, with 16 bases in the middle. The DNA of the CDR3 is TGTGCCAGCAGCTTAGCGTCCGTTCCGGGTTTAGGAAACACCATATATTTT. It specifies CASSLASVPGLGNTIYF.

V usage is TRBV4-1 and J usage is TRBJ1-3, with D perhaps TRBD1 (6 bases). CDR1 MGHRA and CDR2 YSYEKL come from the germline V gene. CDR3 length: 16 amino acids. V dropped 0 bases and J dropped 0 bases, with 9 bases sitting between them. CDR3 region: CASSQDEGVSGNTIYF. CDR3 bases: TGCGCCAGCAGCCAAGATGAGGGGGTCTCTGGAAACACCATATATTTT.

This clone was found a few times. The chain links TRBV19 to TRBJ1-2; D perhaps matches TRBD1 (5 bases). This CDR3 spans 13 amino acids. Germline CDR1 reads LNHDA; CDR2 reads SQIVND (reference sequence). Trimming took off 3 bases at V and 4 bases at J, with 9 bases between the two ends. The DNA of the CDR3 is TGTGCCAGTAGTATCGACAGATCCTATGGCTACACCTTC. Its protein product is CASSIDRSYGYTF.

The chain couples TRBV5-6 to TRBJ2-1, with 8 bases matching TRBD2. This CDR3 contains 16 residues. The J segment lost 0 bases and the V segment lost 0 bases, leaving 2 bases of the junction unmatched. In germline, CDR1 is SGHDT, CDR2 YYEEEE. CDR3 DNA sequence: TGTGCCAGCAGCTTGGTCGGGGGGGACTCCTACAATGAGCAGTTCTTC. Translated: CASSLVGGDSYNEQFF.

This chain joins TRBV5-1 and TRBJ1-4; D unresolved. The V end was cut by 0 bases, the J end by 0 bases, with 6 bases between. Germline CDR1 reads SGHRS; CDR2 reads YFSETQ. The CDR3 loop spans 15 amino acids. The CDR3 here is CASSLVPTTNEKLFF. The CDR3 DNA is TGCGCCAGCAGCTTGGTCCCAACAACTAATGAAAAACTGTTTTTT.

V usage is TRBV19 and J usage is TRBJ2-3; 10 bases map to TRBD2. Unmatched junction bases numbered 10, after V lost 7 bases and J lost 6 bases. Germline V gives CDR1 LNHDA, CDR2 SQIVND (reference sequence). The CDR3 consists of 15 residues. The CDR3 protein is CASTPSGRASDTQYF. The CDR3 coding sequence is TGTGCCAGTACCCCCAGCGGGAGGGCCTCTGATACGCAGTATTTT.

V gene TRBV9 combines with J gene TRBJ1-1, with D possibly TRBD1 on 6 matching bases. This CDR3 region has 13 residues. Trimming shortened V by 3 bases and J by 4 bases, and 10 bases separated the two germline ends. CDR1 is SGDLS and CDR2 is YYNGEE in the germline V gene. CDR3 region: CASSDGTSTEAFF. The DNA for the CDR3 is TGTGCCAGCAGCGATGGGACATCCACTGAAGCTTTCTTT.

The genes are TRBV27 and TRBJ2-5; no definite D call. Matching the DNA end better, TRBJ2-7 makes the J call doubtful. Germline CDR1 MNHEY, CDR2 SMNVEV (reference sequence). The CDR3 is 15 amino acids. This CDR3 is CASGPYALRSYEQYF. In nucleotides, the CDR3 is TGTGCCAGCGGGCCGTACGCCCTACGGTCCTACGAGCAGTACTTC.

The chain is built from TRBV30 and TRBJ2-5; tentatively, D is TRBD2 (6 bases). Between the trimmed V and J ends, which lost 0 bases and 11 bases, there was a span of 16 bases. This CDR3 has 13 amino acids. Germline CDR1 reads GTSNPN; CDR2 reads SVGIG (reference sequence). In nucleotides, the CDR3 is TGTGCCTGGAGTGTATGGGGGGAGGAGGAGCAGTACTTC. Amino acid sequence: CAWSVWGEEEQYF.

The rearrangement joins TRBV27 to TRBJ1-3; no clear D. The CDR3 runs to 15 residues. Germline V gene lookup returns CDR1 MNHEY and CDR2 SMNVEV (reference sequence). Trimming cost V 6 bases and J 4 bases, with 16 bases left between them. The CDR3: CASRLTGAWGNTIYF. CDR3 nucleotide sequence: TGTGCCAGCAGACTAACCGGTGCTTGGGGAAACACCATATATTTT.

The genes are TRBV12-2 and TRBJ1-4; the DNA was not compared with TRBD1, the D call given in the table. TRBV12-2 is classified as a pseudogene. The CDR3 runs 18 residues. The CDR3 region has the DNA TGTGCAAGTCGCCCTGGGACACTCCCTAACGTCAAGACAGGAAAACTGTTTTTT. This sequence encodes CASRPGTLPNVKTGKLFF.

V is TRBV4-3 and J is TRBJ1-2; a possible D gene is TRBD1 (6 bases). The CDR3 is 13 residues long. The ends were cut back, 0 bases at V and 5 bases at J, with 7 bases in the middle. The germline V gene encodes CDR1 LGHNA and CDR2 YSLEER. As DNA, the CDR3 is TGCGCCAGCAGCCAAGACACAGGGTATGGCTACACCTTC. Translation: CASSQDTGYGYTF.

This clone was seen only a few times. The V gene is TRBV12-5, the J gene TRBJ2-2, with 8 bases matching TRBD1. Looked up from germline, CDR1 is LGHNT and CDR2 is FRNRAP. With 1 base clipped from V and 8 bases from J, the junction kept 12 bases outside the gene matches. CDR3 length: 17 amino acids. In nucleotides, the CDR3 is TGTGCTAGTGGTTTGGACGGACAGGGCGTGTTTTCTGGGGAGCTGTTTTTT. Its translation: CASGLDGQGVFSGELFF.

This chain links TRBV27 with TRBJ2-5; 14 nucleotides agree with TRBD2. The J call may be wrong; the DNA end is better matched by TRBJ2-7. Germline V gene lookup returns CDR1 MNHEY and CDR2 SMNVEV (reference sequence). This CDR3 has 15 residues. CDR3 sequence: CASSSGLAGGYEQYF. For the CDR3, the DNA is TGTGCCAGCAGTTCTGGACTAGCGGGGGGCTACGAGCAGTACTTC.

The chain is built from TRBV9 and TRBJ2-5, with D possibly being TRBD2 (5 bases). Germline loops: CDR1 SGDLS, CDR2 YYNGEE. The CDR3 runs to 19 residues. The ends were cut back, 4 bases at V and 1 base at J, with 26 bases in the middle. The CDR3 is CASSPLRASLPLRQETQYF. CDR3 nucleotides: TGTGCCAGCAGCCCCCTACGGGCTAGCCTACCCCTACGCCAAGAGACCCAGTACTTC.

The chain recombines TRBV5-6 with TRBJ1-2; TRBD1 aligns across 8 bases. Looked up from germline, CDR1 is SGHDT and CDR2 is YYEEEE. V dropped 3 bases and J dropped 4; count of bases not matched to a gene: 8. CDR3 size: 15 residues. As DNA, the CDR3 is TGTGCCAGCAGCTCCCAGGGGGCGGGAAGCTATGGCTACACCTTC. Translated: CASSSQGAGSYGYTF.